The 19 T cell receptor beta chains reported below all come from one sample, sequenced in a study of blood T cells in healthy people across ages. The use of a sample-barcoded 5' primer and a J-beta primer mix characterized a second PCR of 7 to 11 cycles. TCRdb independently ran MiXCR on the 5' RACE reads; one entry per CDR3 protein. The sample includes around 800,000 distinct CDR3 sequences, roughly 25% of them seen just once. These data also featured in a second study, about T cells of mothers and their children.

Sequenced material: blood. These receptors were taken from a boy younger than 18 in good health.

V usage is TRBV6-1 and J usage is TRBJ1-2; D is uncertain. Germline V CDR1 and CDR2: MNHNS, SASEGT. V lost 3 bases to trimming and J lost 4 bases, with 21 bases between them. This CDR3 comprises 17 residues. The CDR3 DNA follows: TGTGCCAGCAGTGAGGCGGGAGGGATTTCTCCAGGCTATGGCTACACCTTC. Translating gives CASSEAGGISPGYGYTF.

This clonotype was picked up many times. This rearrangement joins TRBV2 to TRBJ2-7; no clear D gene. Trimming removed 8 bases from V and 3 bases from J, with 8 bases in between. Germline V gene sequence: CDR1 SNHLY, CDR2 FYNNEI. This CDR3 comprises 11 residues. In DNA, the CDR3 is TGTGCCAGCTCCGGCCACTACGAGCAGTACTTC. It yields the protein CASSGHYEQYF.

This sequence joins TRBV20-1 and TRBJ2-7, with D possibly TRBD2 on 6 matching bases. Trimming removed 6 bases from V and 7 bases from J, with 22 bases in between. The CDR3 is made up of 14 amino acids. Germline assignment: CDR1 DFQATT and CDR2 SNEGSKA (reference sequence). CDR3 sequence: CSAARDSGWGEQYF. The CDR3 DNA is TGCAGTGCCGCTCGGGACTCCGGGTGGGGGGAGCAGTACTTC.

The gene calls are TRBV2 and TRBJ2-4; D is undetermined. V was clipped by 3 bases and J by 0 bases, with 18 bases between them. The CDR3 runs to 18 residues. Germline CDR1 reads SNHLY; CDR2 reads FYNNEI. This CDR3 is CASSDNEDFSVAKNIQYF. The DNA for the CDR3 is TGTGCCAGCAGTGATAATGAGGATTTTAGTGTAGCCAAAAACATTCAGTACTTC.

This clonotype was picked up a small number of times. This chain joins TRBV5-1 and TRBJ2-5, with D maybe TRBD1 (5 bases). Matching the DNA end better, TRBJ2-7 makes the J call doubtful. The germline V gene encodes CDR1 SGHRS and CDR2 YFSETQ. The CDR3 runs 14 residues. The CDR3 nucleotides read TGCGCCAGCAGCTTGGGACAGAGACCGTACGAGCAGTACTTC. Encoded protein: CASSLGQRPYEQYF.

This clonotype was counted ten times or more. V and J are TRBV13 and TRBJ2-6; D call uncertain. The CDR3 contains 15 residues. Germline values: CDR1 PRHDT, CDR2 FYEKMQ (reference sequence). V was shortened by 0 bases and J by 0 bases, with 3 bases between the two germline ends. The DNA for the CDR3 is TGTGCCAGCAGCTTAGGGGACTCTGGGGCCAACGTCCTGACTTTC. This sequence encodes CASSLGDSGANVLTF. Drawing the rest from reference TRBV13 and TRBJ2-6, the complete variable domain is AAGVIQSPRHLIKEKRETATLKCYPIPRHDTVYWYQQGPGQDPQFLISFYEKMQSDKGSIPDRFSAQQFSDYHSELNMSSLELGDSALYFCASSLGDSGANVLTFGAGSRLTVL.

This clonotype occurred a few times. The chain uses TRBV6-4 and TRBJ1-4; D is undetermined. The CDR3 is 13 residues long. CDR1 and CDR2 (germline): MRHNA, SNTAGT. V gave up 5 bases and J gave up 4 bases, with 8 bases separating them. The CDR3 region is CASSCDGNEKLFF. DNA of the CDR3: TGTGCCAGCAGTTGTGACGGTAATGAAAAACTGTTTTTT.

This clonotype occurred a few times. The rearrangement links TRBV7-2 to TRBJ2-5, with D perhaps matching TRBD1 or TRBD2 (5 bases each). This CDR3 is built from 15 residues. From germline, CDR1 is SGHTA and CDR2 FQGNSA. With 5 bases removed from V and 1 base from J, the gap between germline ends came to 14 bases. CDR3: CASSPRGPFQETQYF. The CDR3 bases are TGTGCCAGCAGCCCCCGGGGACCTTTCCAAGAGACCCAGTACTTC.

V gene TRBV23-1 combines with J gene TRBJ2-7, with 8 bases aligning to TRBD2. TRBV23-1 is an ORF, with its function uncertain. Germline trimming cut 11 bases from V and 6 bases from J; bases unmatched to any gene: 3. The CDR3 sequence is 10 residues long. CDR3 protein: CARGGSEQYF. As DNA, the CDR3 is TGCGCCCGGGGGGGGAGCGAGCAGTACTTC.

This clonotype was seen a handful of times. This chain connects TRBV6-6 to TRBJ1-4, with 9 positions matching TRBD1. With V trimmed by 2 bases and J by 5 bases, 3 bases remained unmatched. Germline CDR1 is MNHNY and CDR2 is SVGAGI (reference sequence). CDR3 size: 15 residues. In DNA, the CDR3 is TGTGCCAGCAGTTACCCCGACAGGGGGAATGAAAAACTGTTTTTT. Translation: CASSYPDRGNEKLFF.

This clonotype was counted between two and nine times. The chain joins TRBV7-2 to TRBJ1-6; D is unclear. The germline gives CDR1 SGHTA, CDR2 FQGNSA. The CDR3 is 15 residues long. The germline V and J ends were trimmed by 5 bases and 6 bases, with 14 bases remaining between them. The DNA of the CDR3 is TGTGCCAGCAGCCGGTTGGAGGGCGTTAATTCACCCCTCCACTTT. Translated, it gives CASSRLEGVNSPLHF.

The CDR3 region is CASSGAGTGSSGELFF. The CDR3 nucleotides are TGCGCCAGCAGCGGAGCCGGGACAGGGTCGTCCGGGGAGCTGTTTTTT. J is TRBJ2-2 and V is TRBV5-1; 9 nucleotides line up with TRBD1. J was trimmed by 6 bases and V by 4 bases; bases with no gene match: 10. Germline assignment: CDR1 SGHRS and CDR2 YFSETQ. The CDR3 length is 16 residues.

This clonotype was observed a few times. The J gene is TRBJ1-3, the V gene TRBV2; 10 nucleotides match TRBD1. The CDR3 extends over 14 amino acids. The germline V gene encodes CDR1 SNHLY and CDR2 FYNNEI. V trimming: 6 bases; J trimming: 7 bases; junction bases outside the gene matches: 6. The CDR3 sequence: CASSRDRGRNTIYF. For the CDR3, the DNA is TGTGCCAGCAGCCGGGACAGGGGAAGGAACACCATATATTTT. The full variable domain, rest sourced from reference TRBV2 and TRBJ1-3, is EPEVTQTPSHQVTQMGQEVILRCVPISNHLYFYWYRQILGQKVEFLVSFYNNEISEKSEIFDDQFSVERPDGSNFTLKIRSTKLEDSAMYFCASSRDRGRNTIYFGEGSWLTVV.

At least ten counts were recorded for this clonotype. This chain uses TRBV2 with TRBJ1-1; D may be TRBD1 (5 bases). Trimming removed 6 bases at V and 2 bases at J, with 10 bases between. Germline V lookup: CDR1 SNHLY, CDR2 FYNNEI. The CDR3 contains 13 residues. The CDR3 sequence is CASRQGANTEAFF. The CDR3 DNA sequence: TGTGCCAGCAGGCAAGGGGCTAACACTGAAGCTTTCTTT.

The V and J genes are TRBV5-1 and TRBJ1-1; the D gene is possibly TRBD1 (5 bases). With 2 bases removed from V and 12 bases from J, the gap between germline ends came to 17 bases. Germline V gene data show CDR1 as SGHRS and CDR2 as YFSETQ. This CDR3 comprises 13 residues. DNA for the CDR3: TGCGCCAGCAGCTTCACGGGACTCGAGAGAACTTTCTTT. Amino acid sequence: CASSFTGLERTFF.

The rearrangement joins TRBV9 to TRBJ2-1; 8 positions match TRBD2. The V gene end was trimmed by 0 bases and the J gene end by 2 bases; junction bases not matched to a gene: 7. CDR1 SGDLS and CDR2 YYNGEE come from the germline V gene. This CDR3 comprises 17 residues. CDR3 DNA: TGTGCCAGCAGCGTAGACGGGAGGGGGGGCCCCTACAATGAGCAGTTCTTC. Protein sequence: CASSVDGRGGPYNEQFF.

This clonotype was seen more than once but under ten times. The chain links TRBV5-5 to TRBJ1-2; D is unclear. Per the germline V gene, CDR1 is SGHKS and CDR2 is YYEKEE (reference sequence). V dropped 3 bases and J dropped 6 bases, with 15 bases sitting between them. The CDR3 contains 14 residues. CDR3 DNA sequence: TGTGCCAGCAGCTCTAACCCGATACGGAATGGCTACACCTTC. Its protein product is CASSSNPIRNGYTF.

The chain recombines TRBV7-2 with TRBJ2-5; D may correspond to TRBD1 or TRBD2 (6 bases each). Germline values: CDR1 SGHTA, CDR2 FQGNSA. Trimming cost V 6 bases and J 4 bases, with 18 bases left between them. The length of the CDR3 is 15 residues. The CDR3 region is CASRPLGGPGETQYF. DNA of the CDR3: TGTGCCAGCAGACCCCTTGGGGGGCCGGGAGAGACCCAGTACTTC.

This clonotype was observed a few times. This sequence joins TRBV29-1 and TRBJ2-1; no definite D call. Per germline, CDR1 SQVTM and CDR2 ANQGSEA. The CDR3 runs to 12 residues. The V gene lost 6 bases and the J gene lost 7 bases, with 13 bases spanning the gap. The CDR3 here is CSVRFNGNEQFF. CDR3 DNA sequence: TGCAGCGTCCGATTCAACGGGAATGAGCAGTTCTTC.